These 2 T cell receptor beta chains came from one sample sequenced in a study of CD8 T cells in ankylosing spondylitis. TCRdb processed the 5' RACE reads anew with MiXCR; each CDR3 protein has one entry. The sample contains 450,000 or so distinct CDR3 sequences, about 25% of which appear only once. The antigens of these receptors remain unknown. Regarding the study as a whole: A TCR beta motif of several highly homologous variants appeared characteristic of ankylosing spondylitis blood.

The sample comprised blood, either unsorted or a sorted T cell fraction (not recorded which). All receptors come from a male donor with ankylosing spondylitis.

This clonotype was counted only a few times. This chain links TRBV2 with TRBJ2-1; D unclear. The germline V and J ends were trimmed by 4 bases and 3 bases, with 10 bases remaining between them. This CDR3 is built from 14 residues. The V gene's germline CDR1 is SNHLY and CDR2 FYNNEI. CDR3 DNA sequence: TGTGCCAGCAGTGCCCTGGCTCTCTACAATGAGCAGTTCTTC. Protein: CASSALALYNEQFF.

This clonotype has more than one count but fewer than ten. The chain has TRBV20-1 and TRBJ2-7, with 8 bases lining up with TRBD1. Germline lookup yields CDR1 DFQATT and CDR2 SNEGSKA (reference sequence). V lost 4 bases and J lost 6; bases outside the gene matches: 8. The CDR3 runs 13 residues. The CDR3 loop reads CSATGGGYGEQYF. The DNA of the CDR3 is TGCAGTGCTACAGGGGGCGGGTATGGCGAGCAGTACTTC.